The T cell receptor beta chain under discussion was sequenced for a study of T cell responses to AZD1222 COVID-19 vaccine. Study-wide points: The reported proportion of spike-specific TCRs targeting unmutated variant regions was nearly half.

Germline V CDR1 and CDR2: SGHRS, YFSETQ. V was pared by 4 bases and J by 2 bases, with 3 bases between. The CDR3 covers 11 residues. As regards this clone: Its antigen remains unidentified. Other DNA sequences of this sample code for an identical CDR3.

Measured with immunoSEQ multiplex PCR; TCRdb has only the in-frame clones, and not every one. This sample has some 150,000 clones, with about 90% found just once. This clonotype was sampled from an adult who received the AZD1222 COVID-19 vaccine. The rearrangement links TRBV5-1 to TRBJ2-5, with D unclear. Sequencing was performed on peripheral blood, taken 28 days after the second AZD1222 dose. CDR3 amino acids: CASSSQETQYF. DNA for the CDR3: TGCGCCAGCAGCAGTCAAGAGACCCAGTACTTC.